This TCR beta chain was profiled in a study of CD8+CD57+ T cells in acquired aplastic anemia. Both TCR beta VDJ combination and CDR3 sequence profiling were carried out. Genomic DNA was the template for this profiling. TCRdb reprocessed the reads with MiXCR, giving one entry per CDR3 protein. There are some 160,000 distinct CDR3 sequences in the sample; around 52% occur only once, and about 31% lies in the top ten. Study-wide results and caveats: CD8+ Simpson's diversity did not differ significantly between patients and controls.

To note about this clonotype: Its antigen is currently unknown.

Before being chosen for sequencing, patients had shown CD8+CD57+ cell expansion by flow cytometry. This TCR derives from a human donor with aplastic anemia. The specimen sequenced was sorted CD4+, CD8+, or CD8+CD57+ T cells (not recorded which) from PBMCs.

The CDR3 sequence is CASSESHGYGYTF. DNA of the CDR3: TGTGCCAGCAGTGAATCCCACGGGTATGGCTACACCTTC. V gene TRBV2 combines with J gene TRBJ1-2, with D uncertain. V lost 2 bases and J lost 5, with 9 bases in between. CDR1 is SNHLY and CDR2 is FYNNEI in the germline V gene. This CDR3 has 13 residues.